The 19 T cell receptor beta chains listed next were all sequenced from one sample in a study of cytomegalovirus exposure and HLA in healthy donors. Primers for the PCR totalled 60 Vbeta and 13 Jbeta. Measured with immunoSEQ multiplex PCR; TCRdb has only the in-frame clones, and not every one. The table shows 100,000 to 150,000 clones, with just over 70% occurring only once. The material sequenced was PBMCs. The receptors here all came from a woman aged 55-70 years in good health and CMV-seropositive.

The chain links TRBV19 to TRBJ2-7; TRBD1 matches 12 bases. Germline V gene lookup returns CDR1 LNHDA and CDR2 SQIVND (reference sequence). This CDR3 has 14 residues. V was pared by 5 bases and J by 4 bases, with 3 bases of the junction left unmatched. CDR3 protein: CASSGTGGAYEQYF. DNA of the CDR3: TGTGCCAGTAGTGGGACAGGGGGCGCTTACGAGCAGTACTTC. The variable domain in full, with the rest retrieved from reference TRBV19 and TRBJ2-7, is DGGITQSPKYLFRKEGQNVTLSCEQNLNHDAMYWYRQDPGQGLRLIYYSQIVNDFQKGDIAEGYSVSREKKESFPLTVTSAQKNPTAFYLCASSGTGGAYEQYFGPGTRLTVT.

The chain uses TRBV5-4 and TRBJ2-7; no clear D gene. V lost 2 bases, J lost 5 bases, and 11 bases lay in between. This CDR3 is built from 13 residues. Germline CDR1 SGHNT, CDR2 YYREEE (reference sequence). The CDR3 bases are TGTGCCAGCAGCTTTGACAAGTGGAACGAGCAGTACTTC. Translating gives CASSFDKWNEQYF.

This rearrangement joins TRBV12-5 to TRBJ2-7; possibly TRBD1 for D (7 bases). V was clipped by 2 bases and J by 4 bases, with 18 bases between them. The CDR3 covers 16 residues. Germline CDR1 reads LGHNT; CDR2 reads FRNRAP. The CDR3 bases are TGTGCTAGTGGTTTGTACCTGGACAGGAGGGGGTACGAGCAGTACTTC. This translates into CASGLYLDRRGYEQYF.

Here the CDR3 reads CASSLDRGGVRNSPLHF. As DNA, the CDR3 is TGTGCCAGCAGCTTAGACCGCGGCGGGGTCCGTAATTCACCCCTCCACTTT. The gene calls are TRBV7-6 and TRBJ1-6; D is unresolved. Germline V CDR1 and CDR2: SGHVS, FNYEAQ. This CDR3 contains 17 residues. Between the trimmed V and J ends, which lost 1 base and 6 bases, there was a span of 16 bases.

This clone was detected only a few times. V usage is TRBV27 and J usage is TRBJ1-4; a weak D match, TRBD1 (5 bases). Germline V gives CDR1 MNHEY, CDR2 SMNVEV (reference sequence). The CDR3 runs to 15 residues. Trimming removed 1 base from V and 0 bases from J, with 6 bases in between. The CDR3 nucleotides are TGTGCCAGCAGTTTATGGGGCACAACTAATGAAAAACTGTTTTTT. Translated, it gives CASSLWGTTNEKLFF.

This chain joins TRBV2 and TRBJ2-4; 8 nucleotides match TRBD1. Germline CDR1 is SNHLY and CDR2 is FYNNEI. V was pared by 6 bases and J by 0 bases, with 7 bases of the junction left unmatched. The CDR3 has 16 residues. The DNA of the CDR3 is TGTGCCAGCAGGACCGGACAGGGCCTAGCCAAAAACATTCAGTACTTC. Translation gives CASRTGQGLAKNIQYF.

This chain links TRBV6-1 with TRBJ1-1, with D possibly being TRBD1 (6 bases). This CDR3 has 16 residues. V lost 0 bases and J lost 0, with 11 bases in between. From germline, CDR1 is MNHNS and CDR2 SASEGT. CDR3 bases: TGTGCCAGCAGTGAAGCGGGGACACTAGTGAACACTGAAGCTTTCTTT. This sequence encodes CASSEAGTLVNTEAFF.

The J gene is TRBJ1-1, the V gene TRBV19, with D perhaps matching TRBD1 (6 bases). Per the germline V gene, CDR1 is LNHDA and CDR2 is SQIVND (reference sequence). V lost 5 bases to trimming and J lost 9 bases, with 22 bases between them. The CDR3 contains 15 residues. The CDR3: CASSSPMGALEKAFF. CDR3 nucleotides: TGTGCCAGTAGTTCCCCCATGGGGGCTCTGGAAAAAGCTTTCTTT.

The chain carries TRBV10-3 and TRBJ2-1, with 11 bases identical to TRBD2. J was trimmed by 5 bases and V by 3 bases; bases with no gene match: 6. The CDR3 has 16 residues. CDR1 is ENHRY, CDR2 SYGVKD, per germline. This CDR3 is CAISDFGTSGDNEQFF. The CDR3 coding sequence is TGTGCCATCAGTGATTTTGGGACTAGCGGCGACAATGAGCAGTTCTTC.

This chain uses TRBV5-1 with TRBJ2-1; a weak D match, TRBD2 (5 bases). Trimming took 3 bases from V and 2 from J, leaving 9 bases between them. Germline-derived CDR1 and CDR2 are SGHRS and YFSETQ. This CDR3 is 14 amino acids long. The CDR3 spells CASSSSGTYNEQFF. The CDR3 DNA sequence: TGCGCCAGCAGCTCGTCGGGGACCTACAATGAGCAGTTCTTC.

The CDR3, as DNA: TGTGCCAGCAGCTTCCAGTTCGGCGGCCTTGGCACTGAAGCTTTCTTT. This sequence encodes CASSFQFGGLGTEAFF. The chain uses TRBV13 and TRBJ1-1; D is undetermined. Between the trimmed V and J ends, which lost 3 bases and 4 bases, there was a span of 18 bases. The CDR3 contains 16 residues. Germline values: CDR1 PRHDT, CDR2 FYEKMQ (reference sequence). Drawing the rest from reference TRBV13 and TRBJ1-1, the complete variable domain is AAGVIQSPRHLIKEKRETATLKCYPIPRHDTVYWYQQGPGQDPQFLISFYEKMQSDKGSIPDRFSAQQFSDYHSELNMSSLELGDSALYFCASSFQFGGLGTEAFFGQGTRLTVV.

In regard to this clone: The junction departs from germline at one end; a sequencing error may be responsible. The CDR3 coding sequence is TGTGCCAGCAGCTTTCGCGGCTCGAATACCGGGGAGCTGTTTTTT. Translating gives CASSFRGSNTGELFF. The gene calls are TRBV11-2 and TRBJ2-2, with unresolved D. The CDR3 spans 15 residues. Germline CDR1 is SGHAT and CDR2 is FQNNGV. Filled out from reference TRBV11-2 and TRBJ2-2, the complete variable domain reads EAGVAQSPRYKIIEKRQSVAFWCNPISGHATLYWYQQILGQGPKLLIQFQNNGVVDDSQLPKDRFSAERLKGVDSTLKIQPAKLEDSAVYLCASSFRGSNTGELFFGEGSRLTVL.

The chain combines TRBV11-2 with TRBJ2-5; the match to TRBD2 covers 7 bases. This CDR3 spans 15 amino acids. After removal of 1 base from V and 2 bases from J, the junction contained 4 bases not matched to a gene. Germline CDR1 is SGHAT and CDR2 is FQNNGV. CDR3 coding DNA: TGTGCCAGCAGCTTAGCCGGGGGGATTCAAGAGACCCAGTACTTC. Translated: CASSLAGGIQETQYF.

This chain joins TRBV5-1 and TRBJ2-7, with 9 nucleotides matching TRBD1. V was pared by 4 bases and J by 3 bases, with 5 bases of the junction left unmatched. Germline CDR1 reads SGHRS; CDR2 reads YFSETQ. The CDR3 has 14 amino acids. The CDR3 region is CASSAGQGGYEQYF. The DNA for the CDR3 is TGCGCCAGCAGCGCGGGACAGGGTGGCTACGAGCAGTACTTC.

This rearrangement joins TRBV7-3 to TRBJ2-1; D is perhaps TRBD1 (5 bases). With 2 bases removed from V and 4 bases from J, the gap between germline ends came to 6 bases. This CDR3 has 13 amino acids. Germline loops: CDR1 SGHTA, CDR2 FQGTGA. The CDR3: CASSLGAYNEQFF. The CDR3 DNA reads as TGTGCCAGCAGCTTAGGGGCGTACAATGAGCAGTTCTTC. Full variable domain (missing parts from reference TRBV7-3 and TRBJ2-1): GAGVSQTPSNKVTEKGKYVELRCDPISGHTALYWYRQSLGQGPEFLIYFQGTGAADDSGLPNDRFFAVRPEGSVSTLKIQRTERGDSAVYLCASSLGAYNEQFFGPGTRLTVL.

This sequence joins TRBV19 and TRBJ2-1; D is possibly TRBD2 (7 bases). With 0 bases removed from V and 6 bases from J, the gap between germline ends came to 15 bases. This CDR3 is built from 16 residues. The V gene's germline CDR1 is LNHDA and CDR2 SQIVND (reference sequence). DNA for the CDR3: TGTGCCAGTAGTATAGATCGGGGGGCATTTTTCAATGAGCAGTTCTTC. Translated: CASSIDRGAFFNEQFF.

This clone was seen a few times. This sequence joins TRBV5-1 and TRBJ2-7; possibly TRBD1 for D (6 bases). CDR1 and CDR2 from the germline V gene are SGHRS and YFSETQ. V was pared by 4 bases and J by 0 bases, with 14 bases between. This CDR3 spans 15 amino acids. The CDR3 nucleotides read TGCGCCAGCAGCGCCCGACAGGCAACCTCCTACGAGCAGTACTTC. Its protein product is CASSARQATSYEQYF.

The J gene is TRBJ1-2, the V gene TRBV7-2, with 9 bases matching TRBD1. J was trimmed by 2 bases and V by 7 bases; bases with no gene match: 14. The CDR3 spans 17 residues. Looked up from germline, CDR1 is SGHTA and CDR2 is FQGNSA. The CDR3 sequence is CASNSPAPGTGNYGYTF. In DNA, the CDR3 is TGTGCCAGCAACTCTCCCGCACCTGGGACAGGGAACTATGGCTACACCTTC.

The chain combines TRBV6-1 with TRBJ1-6; 7 nucleotides line up with TRBD1. Looked up from germline, CDR1 is MNHNS and CDR2 is SASEGT. V was clipped by 5 bases and J by 9 bases; unmatched bases: 10. CDR3 length: 15 amino acids. The CDR3 DNA is TGTGCCAGCAGTTTGTCGACAGGGAATAGTTCACCCCTCCACTTT. Translation: CASSLSTGNSSPLHF.